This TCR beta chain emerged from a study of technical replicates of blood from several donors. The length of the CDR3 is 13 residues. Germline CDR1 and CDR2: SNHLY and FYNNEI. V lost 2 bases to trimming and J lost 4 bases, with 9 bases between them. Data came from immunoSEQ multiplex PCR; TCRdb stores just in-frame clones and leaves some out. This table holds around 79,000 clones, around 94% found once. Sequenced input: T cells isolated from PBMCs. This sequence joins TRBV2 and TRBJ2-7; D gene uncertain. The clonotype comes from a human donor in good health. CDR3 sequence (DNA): TGTGCCAGCAGTGAACTAACCTATTACGAGCAGTACTTC. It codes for CASSELTYYEQYF.